This T cell receptor beta chain was identified during a study of T cells in tumors after PD-1 blockade (dated by TCRdb to about 2019). For context, the study as a whole: Prior checkpoint blockade, systemic immunosuppressant use, and recent radiotherapy or other anti-cancer therapy within 4 weeks were grounds for patient exclusion. Patients were treated with either pembrolizumab 200 mg every 3 weeks or cemiplimab 350 mg every 2 weeks. A subset of patients also received ongoing daily vismodegib 150 mg during anti-PD-1 treatment. On average, tumor samples yielded tens of thousands of TCR templates (range about 554-100,000) and fewer than 6,500 unique clonotypes, 15 to 25-fold deeper than single-cell TCR sequencing. Paired single-cell RNA and TCR sequencing was done in the study on site-matched tumors from patients with BCC or SCC, both before and after anti-PD-1 therapy. RECIST version 1.1 was used to assess clinical response.

On the study overall, not on this receptor specifically: Clonal replacement appeared only between pre- and post-treatment samples, not between two pre-treatment samples, arguing against biopsy timing or location artifacts. Most exhausted CD8+ clones that expanded after therapy were novel clonotypes not detected before treatment, suggesting clonal replacement instead of reinvigoration of pre-existing clones. The source of novel T cell clones was not identified and could include lymphoid organs or rare unexpanded clones within the tumor or its periphery. Approximately 44% of the TCR clonotypes from tumors also showed up in blood, and some novel exhausted tumor clones were present in pre-treatment blood, which suggests peripheral recruitment.

The immunoSEQ platform was used for deep TCRbeta sequencing. In the original analysis: For further analysis, only productive rearrangements were exported out of the immunoSEQ Analyzer. Clones with significant expansion or contraction between timepoints were called with a two-sided binomial test at Bonferroni-corrected P below 0.01. Bulk TCRbeta clonotypes were assigned T cell phenotypes by matching to single-cell RNA+TCR-seq clones sharing the same TCRbeta sequence. Tumor enrichment of a clone was calculated by dividing the clone's tumor frequency by the clone's PBMC frequency, both taken from bulk TCR sequencing. GLIPH was used to group TCRs into specificity groups, clusters of distinct TCRs likely recognizing common antigens via shared CDR3 motifs. In TCRdb, the immuneACCESS table is reduced to in-frame sequences with V and J assigned. These tables do not hold every clone; where another copy was compared, an unresolved V gene accounts for under half, and the others remain unexplained. The V and J calls and clone size were taken over from that table, and D and trimming were inferred from the DNA. The sample records 2,000 to 2,500 clones, around 69% of which are singletons. Roughly 14% of the sample lies in the top ten.

Taken with the paper, the label for time point translates to: after anti-PD-1 therapy. Before and after PD-1 blockade, tumor biopsies came from the same primary tumor, making the samples site-matched. For bulk TCRbeta sequencing, genomic DNA was extracted from tumor biopsies or peripheral blood, and input amounts ranged from 616 ng to 6,004 ng. Bulk TCRbeta sequencing was performed on remaining biopsy material to increase sensitivity for rare clonotypes compared with single-cell TCR sequencing. Histologically proven advanced or metastatic basal or squamous cell carcinoma was present in all patients, all of whom were poor candidates for surgical resection. Of the approximately 12 patients making up the basal cell carcinoma cohort, roughly eight underwent bulk tumor TCR sequencing. Fresh biopsies came from the site of the primary tumor, and part of the tissue was kept in RNAlater for exome and bulk TCR sequencing.

With respect to this clone: Its binding antigen is unknown. Base qualities are not recorded, but no much larger clone differs from it by a single base.

CDR1 ENHRY and CDR2 SYGVKD are derived from the germline V gene. Counted from cysteine to phenylalanine, this CDR3 has 17 amino acids. Only CDR3 DNA is held: 51 bases, read in frame from base 1. V and J lose 3 bases and 1 base, and a span of 13 bases separates them. This material consisted of tumor tissue, taken after anti-PD-1 treatment. The sequence joins TRBV10-3 to TRBJ2-6, with the identity of the D gene unclear. The receptor was derived from a human donor with basal cell carcinoma. The base sequence is TGTGCCATCAGTGAAATGGGTACGATGTCTGGGGCCAACGTCCTGACTTTC. Its translation is CAISEMGTMSGANVLTF.